A single sample gave rise to the 9 T cell receptor beta chains below, sequenced in a study of blood T cell repertoires in COVID-19. The repertoire was sequenced with immunoSEQ multiplex PCR; TCRdb's copy has only in-frame clones and lacks some. The profile covers about 260,000 clones, with over 80% appearing a single time and more than 1.5% taken by the ten largest. The sequenced sample was peripheral blood. Source of these receptors: a woman aged 40 to 50 who had recovered from COVID-19.

V and J are TRBV29-1 and TRBJ2-2, with D possibly TRBD2 on 6 matching bases. CDR3 size: 15 residues. Germline CDR1 and CDR2: SQVTM and ANQGSEA. Trimming left V 3 bases short and J 7 bases short, with 18 bases between. CDR3 region: CSVDGGPGMIGELFF. The DNA of the CDR3 is TGCAGCGTTGACGGGGGTCCGGGGATGATCGGGGAGCTGTTTTTT.

This clone was detected once. The rearrangement links TRBV6-5 to TRBJ1-2; TRBD1 agrees at 10 bases. The CDR3 is made up of 14 amino acids. V lost 5 bases and J lost 8; bases outside the gene matches: 8. Germline values: CDR1 MNHEY, CDR2 SVGAGI. The DNA of the CDR3 is TGTGCCAGCAGTACGGGACAGGGGATGTGGGGCTACACCTTC. Residues: CASSTGQGMWGYTF.

The chain carries TRBV9 and TRBJ2-7, with 7 positions matching TRBD1. This CDR3 contains 15 residues. Germline trimming cut 3 bases from V and 2 bases from J; bases unmatched to any gene: 8. Germline V lookup: CDR1 SGDLS, CDR2 YYNGEE. Here the CDR3 DNA reads TGTGCCAGCAGCGCTCAACCGGGACAGCCCTACGAGCAGTACTTC. It is translated as CASSAQPGQPYEQYF.

This clone has a handful of counts. The rearrangement joins TRBV19 to TRBJ1-5, with D perhaps matching TRBD1 (5 bases). V was pared by 5 bases and J by 2 bases, with 10 bases between. CDR1 is LNHDA, CDR2 SQIVND, per germline (reference sequence). This CDR3 has 14 residues. CDR3 nucleotide sequence: TGTGCCAGTAGTGCTGGGGCCGGCAATCAGCCCCAGCATTTT. As protein: CASSAGAGNQPQHF.

A single count supports this clone. The V and J genes are TRBV28 and TRBJ2-2; D is unresolved. Germline-derived CDR1 and CDR2 are MDHEN and SYDVKM. CDR3 length equals 14 residues. V shed 6 bases and J shed 2 bases, with 10 bases lying between them. The CDR3 region is CASRSSGNTGELFF. CDR3 sequence (DNA): TGTGCCAGCAGGTCCTCGGGTAACACCGGGGAGCTGTTTTTT.

The V and J genes are TRBV30 and TRBJ1-2, with 7 bases that match TRBD1. This CDR3 has 15 residues. Germline CDR1 GTSNPN, CDR2 SVGIG (reference sequence). V gave up 0 bases and J gave up 5 bases; unmatched junction bases: 9. CDR3: CAWSVPGRGVYGYTF. In nucleotides, the CDR3 is TGTGCCTGGAGTGTACCCGGCAGGGGGGTATATGGCTACACCTTC.

The J gene is TRBJ1-1, the V gene TRBV7-9; D is uncertain. Trimming left V 2 bases short and J 0 bases short, with 4 bases between. CDR1 is SEHNR, CDR2 FQNEAQ, per germline (reference sequence). The CDR3 has 13 residues. DNA of the CDR3: TGTGCCAGCAGCTTAAGCGTGAACACTGAAGCTTTCTTT. The encoded protein is CASSLSVNTEAFF. The whole variable domain, filled in from reference TRBV7-9 and TRBJ1-1, reads DTGVSQNPRHKITKRGQNVTFRCDPISEHNRLYWYRQTLGQGPEFLTYFQNEAQLEKSRLLSDRFSAERPKGSFSTLEIQRTEQGDSAMYLCASSLSVNTEAFFGQGTRLTVV.

The rearrangement joins TRBV19 to TRBJ1-2; D is perhaps TRBD1 (5 bases). V lost 3 bases, J lost 5 bases, and 16 bases lay in between. This CDR3 is 15 amino acids long. Germline V gives CDR1 LNHDA, CDR2 SQIVND (reference sequence). The DNA for the CDR3 is TGTGCCAGTAGTATGGGACTTCCTTTGGGGTATGGCTACACCTTC. Translation gives CASSMGLPLGYGYTF.

The chain is built from TRBV10-3 and TRBJ2-7, with D maybe TRBD1 (5 bases). CDR3 length: 12 amino acids. Trimming removed 9 bases from V and 4 bases from J, with 13 bases in between. Germline CDR1 and CDR2: ENHRY and SYGVKD. The CDR3 coding sequence is TGTGCCATTTCTTCAAGGGGTTACGAGCAGTACTTC. This codes for CAISSRGYEQYF.